These 9 T cell receptor beta chains originate from one sample sequenced in a study of OX40 agonist ivuxolimab in advanced cancers. Assay used: immunoSEQ multiplex PCR; TCRdb lists only in-frame clones, some missing. The sample comprises under 85,000 clones, 87% of which are singletons, and just under 0.25% rests with the top ten. The sequences come from CD4+ or CD8+ T cells sorted from blood, collected in a trial of the OX40 agonist ivuxolimab. Receptors originate from an adult with an advanced solid tumor such as melanoma, head and neck, liver or kidney cancer.

This chain uses TRBV28 with TRBJ2-3; perhaps TRBD2 as D (5 bases). V was clipped by 1 base and J by 0 bases, with 8 bases between them. The germline V gene has CDR1 MDHEN and CDR2 SYDVKM. The CDR3 is made up of 15 amino acids. CDR3 in amino acids: CASSLLATSTDTQYF. The CDR3 DNA is TGTGCCAGCAGTTTATTAGCGACTAGCACAGATACGCAGTATTTT.

This clone was recorded only once. The rearrangement joins TRBV12-5 to TRBJ2-3, with TRBD2 matching over 10 bases. The CDR3 loop spans 16 amino acids. Trimming cost V 2 bases and J 3 bases; bases outside gene matches: 5. CDR1 LGHNT and CDR2 FRNRAP come from the germline V gene. CDR3 DNA sequence: TGTGCTAGTGGTTTGACCATAGCGGGAGGTACAGATACGCAGTATTTT. Amino acids: CASGLTIAGGTDTQYF.

The V and J genes are TRBV20-1 and TRBJ1-2; possible D gene TRBD1, 5 bases. Germline loops: CDR1 DFQATT, CDR2 SNEGSKA (reference sequence). CDR3 size: 11 residues. The V end was cut by 7 bases, the J end by 1 base, with 7 bases between. CDR3 sequence: CSGGDNYGYTF. CDR3 nucleotide sequence: TGCAGTGGGGGGGATAACTATGGCTACACCTTC.

The chain has TRBV5-1 and TRBJ2-6; unclear D gene. This CDR3 region has 17 residues. Germline CDR1 is SGHRS and CDR2 is YFSETQ. V lost 0 bases and J lost 0, with 10 bases in between. CDR3 coding DNA: TGCGCCAGCAGCTTGGTAGGAGTGGCCTCTGGGGCCAACGTCCTGACTTTC. Translating gives CASSLVGVASGANVLTF.

The chain carries TRBV5-1 and TRBJ2-1; possible D gene TRBD1, 8 bases. Trimming stripped 4 bases from V and 3 bases from J, with 14 bases between. Looked up from germline, CDR1 is SGHRS and CDR2 is YFSETQ. This CDR3 contains 15 residues. CDR3 sequence: CASSPGGQVYNEQFF. The CDR3 DNA reads as TGCGCCAGCAGCCCGGGGGGACAGGTCTACAATGAGCAGTTCTTC.

V gene TRBV7-6 combines with J gene TRBJ2-7; D is ambiguous. Germline V gene sequence: CDR1 SGHVS, CDR2 FNYEAQ. With 2 bases removed from V and 5 bases from J, the gap between germline ends came to 4 bases. This CDR3 is 11 amino acids long. The CDR3, as DNA: TGTGCCAGCAGCTTACGGGACGAGCAGTACTTC. This codes for CASSLRDEQYF.

This clone was seen a few times. Other DNA sequences in this specimen translate into the identical CDR3. The chain links TRBV4-2 to TRBJ2-5; D is undetermined. CDR1 and CDR2 (germline): LGHNA, YNFKEQ. The CDR3 runs to 11 residues. Between the trimmed V and J ends, which lost 4 bases and 5 bases, there was a span of 5 bases. The CDR3 nucleotides read TGTGCCAGCAGCCCTGGGGAGACCCAGTACTTC. Translation gives CASSPGETQYF.

This chain joins TRBV2 and TRBJ1-2, with unresolved D. Germline CDR1 and CDR2: SNHLY and FYNNEI. V lost 8 bases and J lost 4, with 14 bases in between. The CDR3 is 13 amino acids. Written as DNA, the CDR3 is TGTGCCAGCCTCAGATCGGAGGGCTATGGCTACACCTTC. Translating it yields CASLRSEGYGYTF.

The chain uses TRBV10-3 and TRBJ1-5; 8 nucleotides agree with TRBD1. V shed 1 base and J 7 bases; nucleotides not matched to a gene: 6. Germline-derived CDR1 and CDR2 are ENHRY and SYGVKD. The length of the CDR3 is 15 residues. CDR3 sequence reads: CAISEWTGLGQPQHF. In nucleotides, the CDR3 is TGTGCCATCAGTGAGTGGACAGGGTTGGGGCAGCCCCAGCATTTT.